This entry features one T cell receptor (beta chain) sequence. This receptor's antigen is unknown. Base qualities are not at hand, and no much larger clone is one base apart. V and J lose 5 bases and 5 bases, and a span of 13 bases separates them. CDR1 SGHTA and CDR2 FQGTGA were looked up in the germline V gene. The CDR3 measures 14 amino acids from cysteine to phenylalanine. The kept DNA is CDR3 alone, 42 bases in frame from the first base. The immunoSEQ Assay, a bias-controlled multiplex PCR, was used to amplify TCRbeta CDR3 regions from genomic DNA. Per the source publication's procedure: The number of nucleated cells in each sample was estimated by amplification of reference gene primers within the assay. To quantify the absolute abundance of each unique TCRbeta CDR3 rearrangement, sequence reads were collapsed and filtered. Productive Simpson clonality was computed per sample as the square root of Simpson's diversity index over productive rearrangements. Not all clones reach the TCRdb copy of this immuneACCESS table, which keeps in-frame sequences only. Checked studies attribute under half of the gap to unresolved V genes and leave the rest unexplained. V, J and clone size derive from that table, while D and trimming were established from the DNA sequence. This sample holds about 140,000 clones; around 80% were observed only once. Approximately 5% of the sample is in the top ten clones.

The collaborating institutions used their own protocols to collect whole blood in K2EDTA tubes. Collaborator samples were shipped for TCRbeta analysis as frozen whole blood, isolated PBMCs, or DNA extracted from either sample type. This entry belongs to a study of blood T cell repertoires in COVID-19 (dated by TCRdb to between 2020 and 2021). Study-level background: Samples from collaborators originated in the United States, Italy and Spain and spanned both the acute and convalescent phases of COVID-19. HLA class I and class II types, where available, came from metadata supplied by the sample provider rather than from assay-based typing. Samples came from the ongoing ImmuneRACE study (first 160 participants) plus 1,254 subjects from 6 global collaborators. Subjects who had been exposed to COVID-19, were actively infected with it, or had recovered from it provided the deeply sampled blood TCRbeta repertoires that made up the dataset. The sample metadata nearly always contained a de-identified subject ID, COVID-19 status, age in years and sex. The prospective study material was composed of cDNA or gDNA derived from T cells, B-cell-depleted T cells, or PBMCs. A freely available public database, intended as a resource for researchers studying the immune response to SARS-CoV-2, is where the repertoires were released.

Study-wide findings and limitations: Clinical and demographic metadata were provided uncurated, with the amount varying by source and participant.

The sequenced sample was peripheral blood. This TCR was recovered from a woman in her fifties or sixties with acute or convalescent COVID-19. The sequence is built from TRBV7-3 and TRBJ2-1; a weak D assignment points to TRBD1 (6 bases agree). The nucleotides are TGTGCCAGCAGCCATGGACAGAATAACAATGAGCAGTTCTTC. It specifies CASSHGQNNNEQFF.